This T cell receptor (beta chain) was identified in a study of shared clonotypes between healthy human individuals. Assay: immunoSEQ multiplex PCR; the TCRdb copy retains only in-frame clones and omits some. The sample comprises a few million clones, 85% to 95% of which are singletons, and around 0.15% rests with the top ten. CDR1 and CDR2 from the germline V gene are LNHDA and SQIVND (reference sequence). Germline trimming cut 6 bases from V and 5 bases from J; bases unmatched to any gene: 9. The CDR3 loop spans 16 amino acids. The source material was naive CD4+ T cells sorted from blood. As for subset: CD45RA+ positively selected. This receptor was identified in a man between 18 and 35 years old in good health. The chain is built from TRBV19 and TRBJ2-2; 10 bases agree with TRBD2. CDR3: CASSSLRTSGTGELFF. The DNA of the CDR3 is TGTGCCAGTAGCTCCCTTCGGACTAGCGGAACCGGGGAGCTGTTTTTT.